The 30 T cell receptor beta chains presented below share a single source sample, sequenced in a study of T cell clonotyping in hematopoietic cell transplantation (dated by TCRdb to the early 2020s). The method behind the library was the immunoSEQ multiplex PCR assay. TCRdb obtained this table from immuneACCESS and retained in-frame rearrangements with V and J assigned. These tables miss some clones; where compared with another copy, unresolved V genes account for less than half of the shortfall, and the remainder is unexplained. This sample holds tens of thousands of clones; approximately 95% were observed only once. Of the sample, under 2% is held by the ten largest clones. According to the study, the label for this sample's time point signals: recipient sample about 28 days before transplant, after cytoreduction. The sequenced sample was peripheral blood mononuclear cells, obtained before stem cell transplant. These receptors all stem from a woman between 50 and 59 years old with acute myeloid leukemia. Some clones in this sample may be carry-over from other donors' samples.

The chain joins TRBV21-1 to TRBJ2-5; the table calls TRBD1, which could not be checked here. TRBV21-1 is shown as a pseudogene. This CDR3 is built from 15 residues. CDR3 amino acids: CASSGRDKRSETQYF. DNA for the CDR3: TGTGCCAGCAGCGGCCGGGACAAAAGAAGCGAGACCCAGTACTTC.

This clone was seen a single time. The rearrangement links TRBV29-1 to TRBJ2-7; tentatively, D is TRBD1 (6 bases). The V gene's germline CDR1 is SQVTM and CDR2 ANQGSEA. Trimming removed 5 bases from V and 6 bases from J, with 11 bases in between. This CDR3 contains 11 residues. The CDR3 bases are TGCAGCGTTATGAGGGGGTCCGAGCAGTACTTC. It specifies CSVMRGSEQYF.

V is TRBV11-3 and J is TRBJ2-1; TRBD2 matches 8 bases. The CDR3 runs to 15 residues. J lost 7 bases, V lost 5 bases, and 10 bases had no gene match. CDR1 SGHNT and CDR2 YENEEA come from the germline V gene. CDR3 region: CASSKLWASGNEQFF. In nucleotides, the CDR3 is TGTGCCAGCAGCAAGTTGTGGGCTAGCGGGAATGAGCAGTTCTTC.

V gene TRBV6-5 combines with J gene TRBJ1-1; D may be TRBD1 (6 bases). Deletions cut 6 bases from V and 11 bases from J, with 25 bases between. The CDR3 spans 15 residues. Germline loops: CDR1 MNHEY, CDR2 SVGAGI. The CDR3: CASSHDRRTVVLAFF. The CDR3 DNA reads as TGTGCCAGCAGCCACGATCGAAGGACAGTGGTTCTCGCTTTCTTT.

In this sample, this clone turned up once. The V and J genes are TRBV19 and TRBJ1-5; 9 nucleotides align to TRBD1. Germline V CDR1 and CDR2: LNHDA, SQIVND (reference sequence). The CDR3 extends over 13 amino acids. The junction had 6 bases not matched to a gene; V was cut back by 10 bases and J by 5 bases. The CDR3 coding sequence is TGTGCCACTGAGGGACAGGGAGATCAGCCCCAGCATTTT. Translation gives CATEGQGDQPQHF.

V gene TRBV6-5 combines with J gene TRBJ1-2, with D uncertain. V was pared by 6 bases and J by 4 bases, with 12 bases between. The CDR3 is 13 amino acids. CDR1 is MNHEY, CDR2 SVGAGI, per germline. The CDR3 loop is CASSSGPAYGYTF. CDR3 DNA: TGTGCCAGCAGCTCAGGACCTGCCTATGGCTACACCTTC.

This clone is a singleton in its sample. This chain uses TRBV6-5 with TRBJ2-5; 9 nucleotides line up with TRBD2. Looked up from germline, CDR1 is MNHEY and CDR2 is SVGAGI. The V gene end was trimmed by 0 bases and the J gene end by 5 bases; junction bases not matched to a gene: 7. The CDR3 sequence is 16 residues long. As DNA, the CDR3 is TGTGCCAGCAGTTACTCGAAGCGGGGGGTAACCGAGACCCAGTACTTC. This sequence encodes CASSYSKRGVTETQYF.

This chain uses TRBV10-3 with TRBJ2-7; 7 nucleotides match TRBD2. The V gene end was trimmed by 4 bases and the J gene end by 6 bases; junction bases not matched to a gene: 6. Germline V gene sequence: CDR1 ENHRY, CDR2 SYGVKD. The CDR3 spans 13 residues. CDR3 amino acids: CAISGPRGGEQYF. The DNA of the CDR3 is TGTGCCATCAGTGGCCCGCGCGGGGGCGAGCAGTACTTC.

The chain couples TRBV14 to TRBJ2-5; TRBD1 matches at 11 bases. Germline-derived CDR1 and CDR2 are SGHDN and FVKESK. CDR3 length: 16 residues. The ends lost 0 bases at V and 5 bases at J; junction bases unmatched: 5. In DNA form, the CDR3 reads TGTGCCAGCAGCCAAGACATTGGACAGGGGGCGGAGACCCAGTACTTC. Protein: CASSQDIGQGAETQYF.

The chain employs TRBV27 and TRBJ2-1, with a weak D call TRBD1 (5 bases). Trimming left V 5 bases short and J 2 bases short, with 13 bases between. The CDR3 spans 15 residues. CDR1 and CDR2 (germline): MNHEY, SMNVEV (reference sequence). CDR3 sequence (DNA): TGTGCCAGCAGTCCAACCGCAGGGACCTACAATGAGCAGTTCTTC. Amino acid sequence: CASSPTAGTYNEQFF.

The CDR3 DNA reads TGCGCCAGCAGCAAAGCAGGTGTTGCTGAAGCTTTCTTT. It codes for CASSKAGVAEAFF. The gene calls are TRBV4-1 and TRBJ1-1; no definite D call. V shed 5 bases and J shed 6 bases, with 13 bases lying between them. Germline assignment: CDR1 MGHRA and CDR2 YSYEKL. The CDR3 contains 13 residues.

V and J are TRBV7-6 and TRBJ2-7, with D unresolved. Deletions cut 4 bases from V and 6 bases from J, with 16 bases between. CDR3 length equals 14 residues. Germline CDR1 is SGHVS and CDR2 is FNYEAQ. The CDR3 coding sequence is TGTGCCAGCAGCTCCCCAGGTGGACCCGCCGAGCAGTACTTC. Translation: CASSSPGGPAEQYF.

This sequence joins TRBV28 and TRBJ1-5; D ambiguous. The V and J ends lost 3 bases and 2 bases respectively, with 8 bases between them. This CDR3 has 14 amino acids. Germline-derived CDR1 and CDR2 are MDHEN and SYDVKM. The CDR3 DNA follows: TGTGCCAGCAGTTTGTGGCAAGGCAATCAGCCCCAGCATTTT. Encoded protein: CASSLWQGNQPQHF.

V and J are TRBV28 and TRBJ1-1; no clear D. The germline gives CDR1 MDHEN, CDR2 SYDVKM. Trimming cost V 6 bases and J 1 base, with 15 bases left between them. The CDR3 is 15 amino acids. CDR3: CASSPPGGRNTEAFF. The CDR3 DNA reads as TGTGCCAGCAGCCCCCCCGGAGGGAGGAACACTGAAGCTTTCTTT.

V gene TRBV5-1 combines with J gene TRBJ1-6, with D tentatively TRBD1 (5 bases). The V gene lost 2 bases and the J gene lost 8 bases, with 14 bases spanning the gap. CDR1 and CDR2 from the germline V gene are SGHRS and YFSETQ. The length of the CDR3 is 15 residues. The CDR3 reads CASSLTGHGDSPLHF. CDR3 DNA: TGCGCCAGCAGCTTAACGGGGCACGGGGATTCACCCCTCCACTTT.

The chain couples TRBV7-9 to TRBJ1-4; no clear D gene. Trimming removed 4 bases from V and 7 bases from J, with 13 bases in between. CDR3 length: 14 amino acids. Looked up from germline, CDR1 is SEHNR and CDR2 is FQNEAQ (reference sequence). CDR3 sequence (DNA): TGTGCCAGCAGCTCTTATAAAGGAGGTGAAAAACTGTTTTTT. Encoded protein: CASSSYKGGEKLFF.

V usage is TRBV10-3 and J usage is TRBJ1-1, with TRBD1 matching over 7 bases. Germline CDR1 ENHRY, CDR2 SYGVKD. The CDR3 runs 12 residues. V lost 7 bases and J lost 4; bases outside the gene matches: 3. The CDR3: CAITGGTTEAFF. In DNA form, the CDR3 reads TGTGCCATCACAGGGGGGACCACTGAAGCTTTCTTT.

The gene calls are TRBV28 and TRBJ1-5; D unresolved. In germline, CDR1 is MDHEN, CDR2 SYDVKM. This CDR3 has 16 residues. The V and J ends lost 1 base and 1 base respectively, with 11 bases between them. CDR3 amino acids: CASSLLGFQSNQPQHF. CDR3 nucleotide sequence: TGTGCCAGCAGTTTATTGGGATTTCAAAGCAATCAGCCCCAGCATTTT.

This sequence joins TRBV30 and TRBJ1-1; D gene unclear. The CDR3 totals 11 residues. V dropped 3 bases and J dropped 5 bases, with 7 bases sitting between them. Germline values: CDR1 GTSNPN, CDR2 SVGIG (reference sequence). CDR3 DNA sequence: TGTGCCTGGAGAGGACTGACTGAAGCTTTCTTT. Amino acids: CAWRGLTEAFF.

This sequence joins TRBV2 and TRBJ2-2; 12 positions agree with TRBD2. Germline loops: CDR1 SNHLY, CDR2 FYNNEI. V lost 5 bases, J lost 5 bases, and 6 bases stayed unmatched. This CDR3 region has 16 residues. The CDR3, as DNA: TGTGCCAGCAGTTCTAGGACTAGCGGGATAACCGGGGAGCTGTTTTTT. Translating gives CASSSRTSGITGELFF.

The V and J genes are TRBV30 and TRBJ1-5; D call uncertain. V lost 0 bases and J 2 bases, leaving 8 bases between the germline ends. The CDR3 totals 14 residues. Germline lookup yields CDR1 GTSNPN and CDR2 SVGIG (reference sequence). The CDR3 DNA follows: TGTGCCTGGAGTGTGGGGAGGGGCAATCAGCCCCAGCATTTT. Translation: CAWSVGRGNQPQHF.

This sequence joins TRBV7-9 and TRBJ2-7, with D unclear. Trimming pared 5 bases from V and 0 bases from J, leaving 8 bases between. The CDR3 loop spans 13 amino acids. Germline V gene data show CDR1 as SEHNR and CDR2 as FQNEAQ (reference sequence). The CDR3 is CASSRESSYEQYF. The CDR3 DNA reads as TGTGCCAGCAGCCGCGAGAGCTCCTACGAGCAGTACTTC.

The gene calls are TRBV6-4 and TRBJ1-5, with unresolved D. V was trimmed by 0 bases and J by 2 bases, leaving 8 bases between them. CDR3 length: 15 residues. Per the germline V gene, CDR1 is MRHNA and CDR2 is SNTAGT. CDR3 bases: TGTGCCAGCAGTGACTCGGGAGAGGGCAATCAGCCCCAGCATTTT. Encoded protein: CASSDSGEGNQPQHF.

The chain combines TRBV13 with TRBJ1-3; D perhaps matches TRBD1 (6 bases). CDR1 and CDR2 (germline): PRHDT, FYEKMQ (reference sequence). V was clipped by 3 bases and J by 0 bases, with 9 bases between them. The CDR3 covers 15 residues. The CDR3 loop reads CASSFGTISGNTIYF. CDR3 coding DNA: TGTGCCAGCAGCTTTGGGACAATCTCTGGAAACACCATATATTTT.

The chain combines TRBV7-2 with TRBJ2-7, with TRBD1 matching 11 bases. Trimming at V came to 1 base and at J to 2 bases, leaving 1 base not matched to a gene. Looked up from germline, CDR1 is SGHTA and CDR2 is FQGNSA. This CDR3 spans 15 amino acids. The CDR3 loop is CASSLVGQGAYEQYF. Written as DNA, the CDR3 is TGTGCCAGCAGCTTAGTGGGACAGGGGGCCTACGAGCAGTACTTC.

The chain employs TRBV9 and TRBJ2-3; weak D call: TRBD2 (6 bases). The CDR3 is 15 amino acids. Germline CDR1 is SGDLS and CDR2 is YYNGEE. V lost 4 bases and J 4 bases, leaving 16 bases between the germline ends. CDR3 amino acids: CASSKWTNPPDTQYF. The CDR3 bases are TGTGCCAGCAGCAAGTGGACTAACCCACCAGATACGCAGTATTTT.

This chain links TRBV19 with TRBJ1-1; D ambiguous. This CDR3 is built from 13 residues. The V and J ends lost 6 bases and 0 bases respectively, with 8 bases between them. Per germline, CDR1 LNHDA and CDR2 SQIVND (reference sequence). The CDR3 sequence: CASRMSMNTEAFF. The CDR3 nucleotides are TGTGCCAGTAGAATGAGCATGAACACTGAAGCTTTCTTT.

The CDR3 loop is CASSLPSGDGYTF. The CDR3 DNA follows: TGTGCCAGCAGCTTACCCTCAGGGGACGGCTACACCTTC. The rearrangement uses TRBV7-3 and TRBJ1-2; tentative D call: TRBD1 (6 bases). Per the germline V gene, CDR1 is SGHTA and CDR2 is FQGTGA. The CDR3 loop spans 13 amino acids. V shed 2 bases and J shed 8 bases, with 12 bases lying between them. The full variable domain, with the rest looked up from reference TRBV7-3 and TRBJ1-2, is GAGVSQTPSNKVTEKGKYVELRCDPISGHTALYWYRQSLGQGPEFLIYFQGTGAADDSGLPNDRFFAVRPEGSVSTLKIQRTERGDSAVYLCASSLPSGDGYTFGSGTRLTVV.

The V and J genes are TRBV6-5 and TRBJ1-5; the D gene is possibly TRBD1 (6 bases). The CDR3 loop spans 14 amino acids. Germline V gene lookup returns CDR1 MNHEY and CDR2 SVGAGI. V lost 6 bases and J lost 7, with 16 bases in between. CDR3 protein: CASSNYRGGQPQHF. Here the CDR3 DNA reads TGTGCCAGCAGCAACTACCGAGGGGGACAGCCCCAGCATTTT.

The chain joins TRBV5-4 to TRBJ1-1, with D perhaps TRBD1 (5 bases). Germline loops: CDR1 SGHNT, CDR2 YYREEE (reference sequence). The germline V and J ends were trimmed by 3 bases and 2 bases, with 14 bases remaining between them. The CDR3 is 15 residues long. CDR3 bases: TGTGCCAGCAGCTCGGGGGGACGGGGAAACACTGAAGCTTTCTTT. Translation: CASSSGGRGNTEAFF.